The 10 T cell receptor beta chains given below trace back to one sample, sequenced in a study of blood T cell repertoires in COVID-19. Measured with immunoSEQ multiplex PCR; TCRdb has only the in-frame clones, and not every one. The table shows some 48,000 clones, with 65% to 90% occurring only once. The sequenced material came from peripheral blood. These receptors all come from a woman of 80 years or more with acute or convalescent COVID-19.

V is TRBV5-1 and J is TRBJ2-2; 7 bases align to TRBD1. V trimming: 2 bases; J trimming: 3 bases; junction bases outside the gene matches: 4. The CDR3 consists of 15 residues. The germline CDR1 and CDR2 sequences are SGHRS and YFSETQ. The CDR3 DNA follows: TGCGCCAGCAGCTTCGACAGGGTGGACACCGGGGAGCTGTTTTTT. Translation: CASSFDRVDTGELFF.

The genes are TRBV19 and TRBJ1-4; possibly TRBD1 for D (6 bases). The ends were cut back, 5 bases at V and 4 bases at J, with 14 bases in the middle. The germline V gene has CDR1 LNHDA and CDR2 SQIVND (reference sequence). The CDR3 sequence is 15 residues long. The CDR3: CASSSTQGFNEKLFF. CDR3 nucleotide sequence: TGTGCCAGTAGTTCAACACAGGGTTTTAATGAAAAACTGTTTTTT. Full variable domain (rest looked up from reference TRBV19 and TRBJ1-4): DGGITQSPKYLFRKEGQNVTLSCEQNLNHDAMYWYRQDPGQGLRLIYYSQIVNDFQKGDIAEGYSVSREKKESFPLTVTSAQKNPTAFYLCASSSTQGFNEKLFFGSGTQLSVL.

The gene calls are TRBV18 and TRBJ2-7, with D unresolved. Germline V gene sequence: CDR1 KGHSH, CDR2 LQKENI. The CDR3 is made up of 13 amino acids. V was shortened by 2 bases and J by 7 bases, with 12 bases between the two germline ends. CDR3 loop: CASSPGLSPEQYF. CDR3 nucleotide sequence: TGTGCCAGCTCACCAGGGCTCTCTCCTGAGCAGTACTTC. The entire variable domain, with the rest obtained from reference TRBV18 and TRBJ2-7, is as follows: NAGVMQNPRHLVRRRGQEARLRCSPMKGHSHVYWYRQLPEEGLKFMVYLQKENIIDESGMPKERFSAEFPKEGPSILRIQQVVRGDSAAYFCASSPGLSPEQYFGPGTRLTVT.

CDR3 DNA sequence: TGTGCCAGCAGCTTAGTCACAGGCGGCGCCGGGGAGCTGTTTTTT. This encodes CASSLVTGGAGELFF. This sequence joins TRBV7-9 and TRBJ2-2; D is perhaps TRBD1 (5 bases). Germline lookup yields CDR1 SEHNR and CDR2 FQNEAQ (reference sequence). This CDR3 comprises 15 residues. The V and J ends lost 1 base and 6 bases respectively, with 12 bases between them. The whole variable domain, filled in from reference TRBV7-9 and TRBJ2-2, reads DTGVSQNPRHKITKRGQNVTFRCDPISEHNRLYWYRQTLGQGPEFLTYFQNEAQLEKSRLLSDRFSAERPKGSFSTLEIQRTEQGDSAMYLCASSLVTGGAGELFFGEGSRLTVL.

CDR3 sequence (DNA): TGTGCCAGCAGAACAGGGGGCTCTAGATTTACTGAAGCTTTCTTT. Translation: CASRTGGSRFTEAFF. This rearrangement joins TRBV2 to TRBJ1-1, with 9 bases fitting TRBD1. The germline CDR1 and CDR2 sequences are SNHLY and FYNNEI. This CDR3 is built from 15 residues. V was pared by 6 bases and J by 5 bases, with 10 bases of the junction left unmatched.

The gene calls are TRBV4-1 and TRBJ2-7; 15 bases match TRBD2. V was pared by 4 bases and J by 7 bases, with 5 bases of the junction left unmatched. The length of the CDR3 is 15 residues. Germline CDR1 and CDR2: MGHRA and YSYEKL. CDR3 loop: CASSLGTSGGYEQYF. CDR3 nucleotides: TGCGCCAGCAGCCTAGGGACTAGCGGGGGGTATGAGCAGTACTTC.

The V and J genes are TRBV2 and TRBJ1-4; TRBD1 is a possible D gene (5 bases). Germline assignment: CDR1 SNHLY and CDR2 FYNNEI. The V end was cut by 7 bases, the J end by 0 bases, with 9 bases between. The CDR3 length is 14 residues. CDR3 nucleotide sequence: TGTGCCAGCAAAATGACAGCAACTAATGAAAAACTGTTTTTT. Translation: CASKMTATNEKLFF.

The table lists this clone with a few counts. The chain combines TRBV18 with TRBJ1-1; D may be TRBD1 (6 bases). Germline V gene lookup returns CDR1 KGHSH and CDR2 LQKENI. This CDR3 region has 16 residues. V lost 3 bases to trimming and J lost 8 bases, with 22 bases between them. Written as DNA, the CDR3 is TGTGCCAGCTCACCCCTAGGACAGAGTGGCCGCGGGGAAGCTTTCTTT. It yields the protein CASSPLGQSGRGEAFF.

The chain is built from TRBV4-1 and TRBJ2-2, with 10 bases that match TRBD1. The germline CDR1 and CDR2 sequences are MGHRA and YSYEKL. Trimming at V came to 3 bases and at J to 3 bases, leaving 4 bases not matched to a gene. This CDR3 has 16 amino acids. The CDR3, as DNA: TGCGCCAGCAGCCAGGGACAGGGGAAGGACACCGGGGAGCTGTTTTTT. It codes for CASSQGQGKDTGELFF.

This rearrangement joins TRBV5-4 to TRBJ2-2, with a weak D call TRBD1 (6 bases). CDR1 and CDR2 (germline): SGHNT, YYREEE (reference sequence). CDR3 length: 15 amino acids. Trimming took 2 bases from V and 2 from J, leaving 10 bases between them. CDR3 DNA: TGTGCCAGCAGCTTCGCAGGGACAAACACCGGGGAGCTGTTTTTT. Amino acid sequence: CASSFAGTNTGELFF.